Following are 27 T cell receptor beta chains from one sample sequenced in a study of tumour-infiltrating T cells in Burkitt lymphoma. Data came from immunoSEQ multiplex PCR; TCRdb stores just in-frame clones and leaves some out. Found here are 7,500 to 9,500 clones, roughly 58% of them singletons; the top ten hold just over 5.5%. Input material: tumor tissue. The source is a human donor with diffuse large B-cell lymphoma.

The chain couples TRBV5-6 to TRBJ1-2, with D hard to call. Germline-derived CDR1 and CDR2 are SGHDT and YYEEEE. The CDR3 totals 13 residues. V lost 0 bases to trimming and J lost 4 bases, with 7 bases between them. CDR3 coding DNA: TGTGCCAGCAGCTTGGCTGGTTTCTATGGCTACACCTTC. It yields the protein CASSLAGFYGYTF.

This chain connects TRBV19 to TRBJ1-1, with no clear D. Per germline, CDR1 LNHDA and CDR2 SQIVND (reference sequence). Trimming removed 3 bases at V and 5 bases at J, with 7 bases between. This CDR3 contains 12 residues. The CDR3 coding sequence is TGTGCCAGTAGTATGGTTGGGACTGAAGCTTTCTTT. Protein product: CASSMVGTEAFF.

V usage is TRBV7-2 and J usage is TRBJ1-1; the D is unclear. Germline V gene data show CDR1 as SGHTA and CDR2 as FQGNSA. The CDR3 extends over 13 amino acids. V was clipped by 4 bases and J by 2 bases, with 8 bases between them. CDR3 DNA sequence: TGTGCCAGCAGCTCCCGAGGTAACACTGAAGCTTTCTTT. It is translated as CASSSRGNTEAFF.

The V call is TRBV6-1, the J call TRBJ1-6; tentative D call: TRBD1 (6 bases). Looked up from germline, CDR1 is MNHNS and CDR2 is SASEGT. The CDR3 extends over 14 amino acids. V lost 10 bases, J lost 0 bases, and 10 bases lay in between. The DNA of the CDR3 is TGTGCCAACCAGGGGCCCTCCTATAATTCACCCCTCCACTTT. Amino acids: CANQGPSYNSPLHF.

This clone came up once. This chain joins TRBV6-5 and TRBJ2-7, with D uncertain. CDR1 is MNHEY, CDR2 SVGAGI, per germline. Trimming took off 8 bases at V and 2 bases at J, with 10 bases between the two ends. This CDR3 is built from 12 residues. The CDR3 spells CASRLPPYEQYF. CDR3 DNA sequence: TGTGCCAGCCGGCTCCCCCCCTACGAGCAGTACTTC.

This chain connects TRBV6-6 to TRBJ1-5, with D uncertain. This CDR3 spans 13 amino acids. Germline V CDR1 and CDR2: MNHNY, SVGAGI (reference sequence). Trimming stripped 6 bases from V and 4 bases from J, with 10 bases between. CDR3 nucleotides: TGTGCCAGCAGCACACGGGCGAATCAGCCCCAGCATTTT. This encodes CASSTRANQPQHF.

V gene TRBV7-9 combines with J gene TRBJ1-5; D not resolved. This CDR3 is built from 12 residues. V shed 4 bases and J shed 5 bases, with 6 bases lying between them. The V gene's germline CDR1 is SEHNR and CDR2 FQNEAQ (reference sequence). For the CDR3, the DNA is TGTGCCAGCAGCTCCGGAGATCAGCCCCAGCATTTT. Its translation is CASSSGDQPQHF.

The rearrangement joins TRBV7-9 to TRBJ1-5, with TRBD1 as a possible D gene (6 bases). The ends were cut back, 4 bases at V and 0 bases at J, with 13 bases in the middle. The CDR3 consists of 16 residues. Germline lookup yields CDR1 SEHNR and CDR2 FQNEAQ (reference sequence). The CDR3 DNA reads TGTGCCAGCAGCTCGGGGCGACAGGATAGCAATCAGCCCCAGCATTTT. Protein product: CASSSGRQDSNQPQHF.

V is TRBV5-4 and J is TRBJ1-2; unclear D gene. The CDR3 is made up of 15 amino acids. V was clipped by 0 bases and J by 6 bases, with 15 bases between them. CDR1 and CDR2 from the germline V gene are SGHNT and YYREEE (reference sequence). The CDR3 protein is CASSLASTRRNGYTF. CDR3 nucleotides: TGTGCCAGCAGCTTGGCGAGCACACGAAGGAATGGCTACACCTTC. Drawing the rest from reference TRBV5-4 and TRBJ1-2, the complete variable domain is ETGVTQSPTHLIKTRGQQVTLRCSSQSGHNTVSWYQQALGQGPQFIFQYYREEENGRGNFPPRFSGLQFPNYSSELNVNALELDDSALYLCASSLASTRRNGYTFGSGTRLTVV.

V and J are TRBV7-9 and TRBJ1-1; weak D call: TRBD1 (5 bases). This CDR3 region has 13 residues. Trimming removed 1 base from V and 3 bases from J, with 6 bases in between. The V gene's germline CDR1 is SEHNR and CDR2 FQNEAQ (reference sequence). The CDR3 coding sequence is TGTGCCAGCAGCTTAGAAGGGGACACTGAAGCTTTCTTT. It translates to CASSLEGDTEAFF. Based on the CDR3 plus reference TRBV7-9 and TRBJ1-1, the full variable domain is DTGVSQNPRHKITKRGQNVTFRCDPISEHNRLYWYRQTLGQGPEFLTYFQNEAQLEKSRLLSDRFSAERPKGSFSTLEIQRTEQGDSAMYLCASSLEGDTEAFFGQGTRLTVV.

This clone is judged large. This chain uses TRBV2 with TRBJ1-5; possibly TRBD1 for D (6 bases). V gave up 8 bases and J gave up 0 bases, with 14 bases separating them. Looked up from germline, CDR1 is SNHLY and CDR2 is FYNNEI. The CDR3 has 15 residues. CDR3 residues: CASLQDRTSNQPQHF. In nucleotides, the CDR3 is TGTGCCAGCCTACAAGACAGGACTAGCAATCAGCCCCAGCATTTT.

The chain has TRBV30 and TRBJ1-1; D possibly corresponds to TRBD1 (6 bases). This CDR3 comprises 13 residues. The germline V gene has CDR1 GTSNPN and CDR2 SVGIG (reference sequence). The germline V and J ends were trimmed by 4 bases and 1 base, with 10 bases remaining between them. CDR3 loop: CAWTGAGNTEAFF. CDR3 coding DNA: TGTGCCTGGACAGGGGCCGGGAACACTGAAGCTTTCTTT. Variable domain in full (rest from reference TRBV30 and TRBJ1-1): SQTIHQWPATLVQPVGSPLSLECTVEGTSNPNLYWYRQAAGRGLQLLFYSVGIGQISSEVPQNLSASRPQDRQFILSSKKLLLSDSGFYLCAWTGAGNTEAFFGQGTRLTVV.

This clone was seen once. The genes are TRBV19 and TRBJ1-3; a possible D gene is TRBD1 (5 bases). The germline V gene has CDR1 LNHDA and CDR2 SQIVND (reference sequence). This CDR3 is 15 amino acids long. V shed 6 bases and J shed 4 bases, with 16 bases lying between them. CDR3 region: CASRQDRGWGNTIYF. Written as DNA, the CDR3 is TGTGCCAGTAGACAAGACAGAGGGTGGGGAAACACCATATATTTT.

The gene calls are TRBV7-9 and TRBJ1-2; TRBD1 is a possible D gene (5 bases). Germline V gives CDR1 SEHNR, CDR2 FQNEAQ (reference sequence). This CDR3 is 15 amino acids long. V lost 4 bases to trimming and J lost 2 bases, with 14 bases between them. CDR3 residues: CASSSSGAGNYGYTF. CDR3 DNA sequence: TGTGCCAGCAGCTCATCCGGGGCTGGGAACTATGGCTACACCTTC.

The rearrangement joins TRBV10-3 to TRBJ1-2; 7 positions match TRBD1. With V trimmed by 6 bases and J by 4 bases, 8 bases remained unmatched. The CDR3 loop spans 14 amino acids. In germline, CDR1 is ENHRY, CDR2 SYGVKD. The CDR3 here is CAIREGGQTYGYTF. The CDR3 nucleotides are TGTGCCATCAGGGAAGGGGGCCAGACCTATGGCTACACCTTC.

This clone was seen a handful of times. This rearrangement joins TRBV5-1 to TRBJ1-5; D might be TRBD1 (5 bases). The V and J ends lost 3 bases and 1 base respectively, with 5 bases between them. The CDR3 sequence is 13 residues long. CDR1 and CDR2 (germline): SGHRS, YFSETQ. CDR3 sequence (DNA): TGCGCCAGCAGCTGGGACAGCAATCAGCCCCAGCATTTT. It yields the protein CASSWDSNQPQHF.

The chain combines TRBV2 with TRBJ1-5; D is unresolved. The CDR3 extends over 14 amino acids. The germline V gene encodes CDR1 SNHLY and CDR2 FYNNEI. V shed 7 bases and J shed 6 bases, with 16 bases lying between them. The CDR3 coding sequence is TGTGCCAGCAATAGATTCGGCGGGGTTCAGCCCCAGCATTTT. Translating it yields CASNRFGGVQPQHF.

The chain uses TRBV5-4 and TRBJ2-7; possible D gene TRBD2, 5 bases. Germline lookup yields CDR1 SGHNT and CDR2 YYREEE (reference sequence). The V and J ends lost 2 bases and 3 bases respectively, with 6 bases between them. The CDR3 consists of 12 residues. The CDR3 sequence: CASSFRGYEQYF. CDR3 nucleotide sequence: TGTGCCAGCAGCTTTCGGGGCTACGAGCAGTACTTC. Full variable domain (outside the CDR3, taken from reference TRBV5-4 and TRBJ2-7): ETGVTQSPTHLIKTRGQQVTLRCSSQSGHNTVSWYQQALGQGPQFIFQYYREEENGRGNFPPRFSGLQFPNYSSELNVNALELDDSALYLCASSFRGYEQYFGPGTRLTVT.

The V gene is TRBV7-9, the J gene TRBJ2-5, with D perhaps TRBD1 (5 bases). The end of the DNA aligns better with TRBJ2-7, so the J call may be wrong. The CDR3 runs to 14 residues. Germline lookup yields CDR1 SEHNR and CDR2 FQNEAQ (reference sequence). The CDR3 here is CASRGPDRPYEQYF. The CDR3 DNA is TGTGCCAGCAGAGGTCCCGACAGACCCTACGAGCAGTACTTC.

This chain connects TRBV6-5 to TRBJ1-2, with no clear D. Germline lookup yields CDR1 MNHEY and CDR2 SVGAGI. The CDR3 is 13 residues long. Between the trimmed V and J ends, which lost 5 bases and 1 base, there was a span of 8 bases. CDR3 sequence reads: CASSKTVNYGYTF. CDR3 in DNA: TGTGCCAGCAGTAAGACGGTTAACTATGGCTACACCTTC.

The chain carries TRBV4-1 and TRBJ2-3, with 8 bases aligning to TRBD2. V gave up 4 bases and J gave up 5 bases; unmatched junction bases: 14. The CDR3 totals 17 residues. Germline CDR1 is MGHRA and CDR2 is YSYEKL. The CDR3 protein is CASSPKIGRGVEDTQYF. The CDR3 DNA reads as TGCGCCAGCAGCCCCAAGATAGGGCGGGGGGTTGAAGATACGCAGTATTTT.

The chain joins TRBV10-3 to TRBJ1-5; no reliable D call. Trimming cost V 6 bases and J 0 bases, with 6 bases left between them. Germline CDR1 ENHRY, CDR2 SYGVKD. This CDR3 is 13 amino acids long. This chain's CDR3 is CAIRQYSNQPQHF. The CDR3 DNA follows: TGTGCCATCAGACAGTATAGCAATCAGCCCCAGCATTTT.

This chain uses TRBV30 with TRBJ2-7; maybe TRBD1 (7 bases). V was shortened by 2 bases and J by 0 bases, with 17 bases between the two germline ends. This CDR3 is built from 16 residues. The germline gives CDR1 GTSNPN, CDR2 SVGIG (reference sequence). The CDR3 region is CAWSKEGQPISYEQYF. CDR3 sequence (DNA): TGTGCCTGGAGTAAGGAGGGACAGCCCATCTCCTACGAGCAGTACTTC.

The chain links TRBV28 to TRBJ1-6; D unclear. Germline CDR1 is MDHEN and CDR2 is SYDVKM. V was clipped by 3 bases and J by 9 bases, with 15 bases between them. The CDR3 spans 15 residues. The CDR3 coding sequence is TGTGCCAGCAGTTTGGGAGGTAGCGGGGTTTCACCCCTCCACTTT. Encoded protein: CASSLGGSGVSPLHF.

V gene TRBV5-4 combines with J gene TRBJ2-3, with 10 positions matching TRBD2. V shed 3 bases, J shed 8 bases, and the junction held 3 bases outside the gene matches. The CDR3 runs to 13 residues. Germline CDR1 SGHNT, CDR2 YYREEE (reference sequence). This CDR3 is CASSSVAGGTQYF. For the CDR3, the DNA is TGTGCCAGCAGCTCAGTAGCGGGGGGTACGCAGTATTTT.

The V and J genes are TRBV19 and TRBJ2-2; D remains ambiguous. Germline V gene sequence: CDR1 LNHDA, CDR2 SQIVND (reference sequence). The CDR3 loop spans 14 amino acids. Trimming shortened V by 7 bases and J by 1 base, and 10 bases separated the two germline ends. The CDR3 DNA is TGTGCCAGTACCCTGACACTGAACACCGGGGAGCTGTTTTTT. Protein: CASTLTLNTGELFF.

Only one count was recorded for this clone. At one end the junction does not follow the germline gene, possibly because of a read error. V usage is TRBV11-2 and J usage is TRBJ1-1, with 9 bases aligning to TRBD1. Per the germline V gene, CDR1 is SGHAT and CDR2 is FQNNGV. The CDR3 has 13 residues. The CDR3 sequence is CASRGTGSTKAFF. DNA for the CDR3: TGTGCCAGCAGGGGGACAGGGAGCACTAAAGCTTTCTTT.